One and the same sample provided the 27 T cell receptor beta chains below, sequenced in a study of blood T cells in healthy people across ages. A sample-barcoded 5' primer and a J-beta primer mix were used in a second PCR of roughly 7 to 11 cycles. MiXCR was run by TCRdb on the 5' RACE reads, yielding one entry per CDR3 protein. The repertoire holds hundreds of thousands of distinct CDR3 sequences, with more than 50% as singletons. Sequencing was done on a sample of blood. The receptor source for this set is a man between 35 and 55 years old in good health.

This clonotype occurred a few times. The V and J genes are TRBV20-1 and TRBJ2-3; D perhaps matches TRBD2 (5 bases). V dropped 7 bases and J dropped 2 bases, with 10 bases sitting between them. The CDR3 length is 12 residues. Germline assignment: CDR1 DFQATT and CDR2 SNEGSKA (reference sequence). The DNA of the CDR3 is TGCAGTGGAGAGGGAGCCACAGATACGCAGTATTTT. This translates into CSGEGATDTQYF.

This clonotype has only a few counts. The chain carries TRBV27 and TRBJ2-7; D remains unclear. Trimming removed 1 base from V and 3 bases from J, with 7 bases in between. The CDR3 runs 13 residues. Per the germline V gene, CDR1 is MNHEY and CDR2 is SMNVEV (reference sequence). This CDR3 is CASSLFQDYEQYF. In DNA form, the CDR3 reads TGTGCCAGCAGTTTATTTCAGGACTACGAGCAGTACTTC.

In this sample, this clonotype turned up a few times. The V and J genes are TRBV29-1 and TRBJ2-7; a possible D gene is TRBD2 (7 bases). The CDR3 is 15 residues long. Germline lookup yields CDR1 SQVTM and CDR2 ANQGSEA. Trimming cost V 1 base and J 0 bases, with 13 bases left between them. CDR3 DNA sequence: TGCAGCGTTGAAGGGGGGCGGGAGTCCTCCTACGAGCAGTACTTC. Protein product: CSVEGGRESSYEQYF.

This rearrangement joins TRBV20-1 to TRBJ1-2; D remains unclear. This CDR3 has 12 amino acids. Germline V lookup: CDR1 DFQATT, CDR2 SNEGSKA (reference sequence). V lost 0 bases, J lost 6 bases, and 8 bases lay in between. The CDR3 DNA follows: TGCAGTGCTAGAGATAACAACCATGGCTACACCTTC. Translated: CSARDNNHGYTF.

This chain links TRBV7-3 with TRBJ2-1; 10 positions agree with TRBD2. Losses at the gene ends were 2 bases for V and 6 bases for J; bases not matched to a gene: 4. Germline-derived CDR1 and CDR2 are SGHTA and FQGTGA. CDR3 size: 15 residues. The CDR3 DNA is TGTGCCAGCAGCTTAGCAGCGGGGGGGATCAATGAGCAGTTCTTC. This sequence encodes CASSLAAGGINEQFF.

The chain carries TRBV29-1 and TRBJ2-7; D call uncertain. Trimming took 4 bases from V and 6 from J, leaving 10 bases between them. CDR3 length: 11 residues. Germline CDR1 reads SQVTM; CDR2 reads ANQGSEA. CDR3 protein: CSVADLVEQYF. DNA for the CDR3: TGCAGCGTTGCGGATTTGGTCGAGCAGTACTTC.

The V call is TRBV20-1, the J call TRBJ2-3, with 7 positions matching TRBD2. This CDR3 region has 14 residues. Germline CDR1 reads DFQATT; CDR2 reads SNEGSKA (reference sequence). The CDR3 is CRRESRARADTQYF. CDR3 sequence (DNA): TGCAGGCGGGAGTCCAGGGCGCGCGCAGATACGCAGTATTTT.

V usage is TRBV7-2 and J usage is TRBJ1-1; no definite D call. Trimming cost V 5 bases and J 6 bases, with 16 bases left between them. The CDR3 spans 14 residues. Germline lookup yields CDR1 SGHTA and CDR2 FQGNSA. CDR3 protein: CASSDTHGGPEAFF. CDR3 sequence (DNA): TGTGCCAGCAGCGACACGCACGGAGGTCCTGAAGCTTTCTTT.

The genes are TRBV7-2 and TRBJ2-7, with D possibly matching TRBD2 (6 bases). TRBJ2-5 matches the DNA end more closely, so the J call is doubtful. Looked up from germline, CDR1 is SGHTA and CDR2 is FQGNSA. This CDR3 has 16 residues. In DNA, the CDR3 is TGTGCCAGCAGCTTAGCGCAGACCTCACGGGGGGAGACCCAGTACTTC. It encodes CASSLAQTSRGETQYF.

The chain couples TRBV7-9 to TRBJ2-5; the D is unclear. CDR1 SEHNR and CDR2 FQNEAQ come from the germline V gene (reference sequence). The CDR3 contains 13 residues. The V gene lost 3 bases and the J gene lost 3 bases, with 8 bases spanning the gap. The CDR3 spells CASSFGVEETQYF. In nucleotides, the CDR3 is TGTGCCAGCAGCTTTGGGGTGGAAGAGACCCAGTACTTC.

The table lists this clonotype with a few counts. The V gene is TRBV2, the J gene TRBJ2-5; 8 bases map to TRBD1. The germline V gene encodes CDR1 SNHLY and CDR2 FYNNEI. With 6 bases clipped from V and 5 bases from J, the junction kept 11 bases outside the gene matches. This CDR3 contains 15 residues. The CDR3 DNA reads as TGTGCCAGCAGAGGGAAGACAGGGGCTTTCGAGACCCAGTACTTC. It encodes CASRGKTGAFETQYF. Full variable domain (remainder filled in from reference TRBV2 and TRBJ2-5): EPEVTQTPSHQVTQMGQEVILRCVPISNHLYFYWYRQILGQKVEFLVSFYNNEISEKSEIFDDQFSVERPDGSNFTLKIRSTKLEDSAMYFCASRGKTGAFETQYFGPGTRLLVL.

V gene TRBV29-1 combines with J gene TRBJ2-3, with 8 bases fitting TRBD2. Trimming at V came to 4 bases and at J to 3 bases, leaving 6 bases not matched to a gene. This CDR3 has 14 amino acids. The germline gives CDR1 SQVTM, CDR2 ANQGSEA. The CDR3 loop reads CSVGGLAETDTQYF. Here the CDR3 DNA reads TGCAGCGTTGGCGGACTAGCAGAGACAGATACGCAGTATTTT.

The rearrangement joins TRBV29-1 to TRBJ2-5, with 7 bases matching TRBD2. The CDR3 extends over 14 amino acids. From germline, CDR1 is SQVTM and CDR2 ANQGSEA. Trimming cost V 2 bases and J 11 bases; bases outside gene matches: 14. The CDR3 DNA is TGCAGCGTTGAAAGTAGTAGGACTGGGGAGGGGCAGTACTTC. It is translated as CSVESSRTGEGQYF. The entire variable domain, with the rest obtained from reference TRBV29-1 and TRBJ2-5, is as follows: SAVISQKPSRDICQRGTSLTIQCQVDSQVTMMFWYRQQPGQSLTLIATANQGSEATYESGFVIDKFPISRPNLTFSTLTVSNMSPEDSSIYLCSVESSRTGEGQYFGPGTRLLVL.

CDR3 DNA: TGTGCCAGCAGCACTAGGGGAACTAATGAAAAACTGTTTTTT. It codes for CASSTRGTNEKLFF. The J gene is TRBJ1-4, the V gene TRBV6-6, with D possibly being TRBD1 (5 bases). Germline V gene sequence: CDR1 MNHNY, CDR2 SVGAGI (reference sequence). This CDR3 has 14 amino acids. Between the trimmed V and J ends, which lost 6 bases and 1 base, there was a span of 9 bases.

The chain links TRBV6-1 to TRBJ2-5, with D unclear. The CDR3 is 16 amino acids. Deletions cut 3 bases from V and 5 bases from J, with 19 bases between. Germline V gene data show CDR1 as MNHNS and CDR2 as SASEGT. CDR3 in DNA: TGTGCCAGCAGTGAGGCCTTCCTTAACTCCGAGGAGACCCAGTACTTC. Translating gives CASSEAFLNSEETQYF.

The chain uses TRBV7-2 and TRBJ2-2; D is possibly TRBD2 (5 bases). From germline, CDR1 is SGHTA and CDR2 FQGNSA. Trimming pared 6 bases from V and 9 bases from J, leaving 20 bases between. The CDR3 has 15 residues. CDR3 coding DNA: TGTGCCAGCAGACCGTGGGAGACCCCGGTCAGGGAGCTGTTTTTT. Protein: CASRPWETPVRELFF.

This clonotype was seen a few times. The chain employs TRBV7-2 and TRBJ2-3, with D unclear. Germline CDR1 is SGHTA and CDR2 is FQGNSA. Trimming stripped 4 bases from V and 0 bases from J, with 14 bases between. The length of the CDR3 is 16 residues. DNA of the CDR3: TGTGCCAGCAGCTCCGTCTCGGCCTCAAGCACAGATACGCAGTATTTT. Amino acid sequence: CASSSVSASSTDTQYF.

On this clonotype: A much more abundant neighbour one base away suggests this may be a read error. V is TRBV16 and J is TRBJ2-7; D uncertain. Germline V gene sequence: CDR1 KGHSY, CDR2 FQNENV. The CDR3 has 13 residues. CDR3 nucleotide sequence: TGTGCCGGCAGCCCTTCTAGCTCCTACGAGCAGTACTTC. Translation gives CAGSPSSSYEQYF.

There are many counts of this clonotype. The DNA is omitted, as the CDR3 cannot be located on it reliably, and the CDR3 follows TCRdb's listing. The chain recombines TRBV13 with TRBJ2-7. The germline gives CDR1 PRHDT, CDR2 FYEKMQ (reference sequence). Both ends counted, the CDR3 spans 13 residues. Here the CDR3 reads CASSFGSGSRRYF.

This sequence joins TRBV2 and TRBJ1-2, with 7 bases lining up with TRBD1. The CDR3 loop spans 13 amino acids. CDR1 SNHLY and CDR2 FYNNEI come from the germline V gene. V gave up 4 bases and J gave up 2 bases; unmatched junction bases: 1. DNA of the CDR3: TGTGCCAGCAGTGGGGGACAGAACTATGGCTACACCTTC. Translating gives CASSGGQNYGYTF.

This clonotype was picked up one time. The genes are TRBV28 and TRBJ2-3, with 11 bases that match TRBD2. The germline CDR1 and CDR2 sequences are MDHEN and SYDVKM. This CDR3 has 19 residues. J gave up 3 bases and V 5 bases, and 16 bases lay outside the gene matches. CDR3 region: CASSPSASGGRKRTDTQYF. DNA of the CDR3: TGTGCCAGCAGTCCCTCGGCTAGCGGGGGGCGGAAAAGAACAGATACGCAGTATTTT.

The V call is TRBV29-1, the J call TRBJ2-3, with 9 positions matching TRBD2. Germline-derived CDR1 and CDR2 are SQVTM and ANQGSEA. This CDR3 comprises 17 residues. The V and J ends lost 7 bases and 0 bases, in that order; junction bases with no gene match: 14. This CDR3 is CSASPDRLAASTDTQYF. In DNA form, the CDR3 reads TGCAGCGCTTCACCCGATAGACTAGCGGCAAGCACAGATACGCAGTATTTT.

This chain joins TRBV6-5 and TRBJ1-6; 7 positions match TRBD1. CDR1 is MNHEY and CDR2 is SVGAGI in the germline V gene. V shed 7 bases and J 8 bases; nucleotides not matched to a gene: 5. The length of the CDR3 is 13 residues. The CDR3: CASKRQGDSPLHF. CDR3 sequence (DNA): TGTGCCAGCAAAAGACAGGGCGATTCACCCCTCCACTTT.

The rearrangement joins TRBV25-1 to TRBJ1-2; 8 nucleotides align to TRBD1. Per the germline V gene, CDR1 is MGHDK and CDR2 is SYGVNS. The V gene end was trimmed by 9 bases and the J gene end by 7 bases; junction bases not matched to a gene: 7. The CDR3 runs to 12 residues. CDR3 DNA sequence: TGTGCCAGTGGGACAGGAAGGAGTGGCTACACCTTC. This translates into CASGTGRSGYTF.

This clonotype was found a few times. This chain links TRBV29-1 with TRBJ2-3, with D possibly being TRBD2 (6 bases). The CDR3 consists of 15 residues. Germline V gene sequence: CDR1 SQVTM, CDR2 ANQGSEA. Trimming removed 7 bases at V and 3 bases at J, with 20 bases between. The CDR3, as DNA: TGCAGCGCCCCTCCCCAGGTTAGCGGAACAGATACGCAGTATTTT. It specifies CSAPPQVSGTDTQYF.

The gene calls are TRBV4-2 and TRBJ2-3; TRBD1 aligns across 8 bases. The CDR3 length is 15 residues. The V gene's germline CDR1 is LGHNA and CDR2 YNFKEQ. J was trimmed by 0 bases and V by 6 bases; bases with no gene match: 5. The CDR3, as DNA: TGTGCCAGCAGTCGGGGACAGGATAGCACAGATACGCAGTATTTT. This gives the protein CASSRGQDSTDTQYF.

This chain connects TRBV12-3 or TRBV12-4 to TRBJ1-4; D perhaps matches TRBD1 (6 bases). Trimming took off 8 bases at V and 7 bases at J, with 20 bases between the two ends. The CDR3 extends over 15 amino acids. Written as DNA, the CDR3 is TGTGCCAGCGGCCTGGAGGGACAAGGGGTTGAAAAACTGTTTTTT. Protein product: CASGLEGQGVEKLFF.